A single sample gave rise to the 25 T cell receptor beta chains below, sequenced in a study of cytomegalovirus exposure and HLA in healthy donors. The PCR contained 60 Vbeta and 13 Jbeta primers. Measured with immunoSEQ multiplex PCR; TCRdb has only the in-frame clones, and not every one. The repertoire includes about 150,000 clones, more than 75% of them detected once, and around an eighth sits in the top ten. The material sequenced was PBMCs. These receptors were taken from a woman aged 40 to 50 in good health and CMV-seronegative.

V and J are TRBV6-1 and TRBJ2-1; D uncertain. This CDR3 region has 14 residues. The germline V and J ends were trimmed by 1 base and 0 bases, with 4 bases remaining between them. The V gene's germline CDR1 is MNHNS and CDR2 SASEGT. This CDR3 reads CASSEGSSYNEQFF. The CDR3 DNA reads TGTGCCAGCAGTGAAGGTAGCTCCTACAATGAGCAGTTCTTC.

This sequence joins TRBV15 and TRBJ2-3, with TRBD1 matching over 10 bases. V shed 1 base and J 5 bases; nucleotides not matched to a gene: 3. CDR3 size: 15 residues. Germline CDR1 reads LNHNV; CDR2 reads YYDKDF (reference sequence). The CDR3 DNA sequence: TGTGCCACCAGCAGAGGGGGACAGGGGATAGATACGCAGTATTTT. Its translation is CATSRGGQGIDTQYF. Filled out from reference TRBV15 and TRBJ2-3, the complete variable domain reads DAMVIQNPRYQVTQFGKPVTLSCSQTLNHNVMYWYQQKSSQAPKLLFHYYDKDFNNEADTPDNFQSRRPNTSFCFLDIRSPGLGDTAMYLCATSRGGQGIDTQYFGPGTRLTVL.

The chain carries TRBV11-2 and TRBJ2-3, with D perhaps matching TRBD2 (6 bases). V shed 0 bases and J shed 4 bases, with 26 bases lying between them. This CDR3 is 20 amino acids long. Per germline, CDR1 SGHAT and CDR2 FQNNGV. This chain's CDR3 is CASSLEGGAGLRVRPDTQYF. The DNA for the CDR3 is TGTGCCAGCAGCTTAGAGGGTGGGGCGGGACTTAGGGTTCGCCCAGATACGCAGTATTTT.

CDR3 DNA: TGTGCCAGCAGTTTGCCACTCCGGGACAGCGGGGAGCTGTTTTTT. Its protein product is CASSLPLRDSGELFF. The V call is TRBV28, the J call TRBJ2-2; 7 bases are a match to TRBD1. V was pared by 3 bases and J by 7 bases, with 8 bases of the junction left unmatched. Germline CDR1 is MDHEN and CDR2 is SYDVKM. This CDR3 contains 15 residues.

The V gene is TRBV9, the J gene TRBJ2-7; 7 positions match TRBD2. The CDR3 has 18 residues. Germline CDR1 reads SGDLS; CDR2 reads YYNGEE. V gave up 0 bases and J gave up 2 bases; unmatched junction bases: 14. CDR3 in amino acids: CASSVDVSGRERAYEQYF. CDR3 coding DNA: TGTGCCAGCAGCGTAGACGTATCGGGGCGGGAGAGGGCCTACGAGCAGTACTTC.

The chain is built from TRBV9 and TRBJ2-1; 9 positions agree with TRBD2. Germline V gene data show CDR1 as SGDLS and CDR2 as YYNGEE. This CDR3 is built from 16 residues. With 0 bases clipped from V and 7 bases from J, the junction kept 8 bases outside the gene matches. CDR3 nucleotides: TGTGCCAGCAGCGTAGTAGCGGGAGAAGGCCGGAATGAGCAGTTCTTC. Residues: CASSVVAGEGRNEQFF.

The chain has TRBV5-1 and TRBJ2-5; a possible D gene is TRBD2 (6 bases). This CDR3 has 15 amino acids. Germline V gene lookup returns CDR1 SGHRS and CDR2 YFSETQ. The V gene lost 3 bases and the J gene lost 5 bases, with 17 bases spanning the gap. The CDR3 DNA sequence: TGCGCCAGCAGCTCGACCGGGACCGGAGGGGAGACCCAGTACTTC. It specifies CASSSTGTGGETQYF.

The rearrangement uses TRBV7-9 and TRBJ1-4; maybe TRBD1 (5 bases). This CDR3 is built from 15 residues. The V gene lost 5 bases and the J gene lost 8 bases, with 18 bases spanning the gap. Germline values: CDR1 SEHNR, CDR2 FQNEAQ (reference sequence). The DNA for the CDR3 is TGTGCCAGCAGCCCCAGGGAGGGGATTGGGGAAAAACTGTTTTTT. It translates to CASSPREGIGEKLFF.

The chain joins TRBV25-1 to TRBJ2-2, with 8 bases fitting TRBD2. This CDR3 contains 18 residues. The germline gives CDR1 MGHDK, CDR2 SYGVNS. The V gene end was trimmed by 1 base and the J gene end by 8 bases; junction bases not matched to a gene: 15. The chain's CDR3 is CASSEFGVGAGVSGELFF. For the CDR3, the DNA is TGTGCCAGCAGTGAATTTGGCGTGGGAGCGGGAGTATCAGGGGAGCTGTTTTTT.

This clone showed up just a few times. The CDR3 DNA reads TGTGCCAGCAGTATCGAGGGGGCGGTTGGAAACACCATATATTTT. It is translated as CASSIEGAVGNTIYF. The chain recombines TRBV9 with TRBJ1-3; TRBD1 matches 7 bases. The V and J ends lost 5 bases and 3 bases, in that order; junction bases with no gene match: 8. This CDR3 comprises 15 residues. Per the germline V gene, CDR1 is SGDLS and CDR2 is YYNGEE.

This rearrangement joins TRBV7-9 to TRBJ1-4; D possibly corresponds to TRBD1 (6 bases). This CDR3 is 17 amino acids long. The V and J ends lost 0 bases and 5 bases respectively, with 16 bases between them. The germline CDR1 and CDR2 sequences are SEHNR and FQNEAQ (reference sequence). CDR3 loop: CASSLAGAVGENEKLFF. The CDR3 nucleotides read TGTGCCAGCAGCTTAGCGGGGGCAGTTGGTGAGAATGAAAAACTGTTTTTT.

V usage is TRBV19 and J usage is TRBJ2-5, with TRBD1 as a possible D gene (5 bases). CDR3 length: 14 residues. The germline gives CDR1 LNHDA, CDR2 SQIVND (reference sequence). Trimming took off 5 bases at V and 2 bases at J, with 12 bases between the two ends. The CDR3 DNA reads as TGTGCCAGTAGTCCACGGACAACTCAAGAGACCCAGTACTTC. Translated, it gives CASSPRTTQETQYF. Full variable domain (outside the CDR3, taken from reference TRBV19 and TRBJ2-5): DGGITQSPKYLFRKEGQNVTLSCEQNLNHDAMYWYRQDPGQGLRLIYYSQIVNDFQKGDIAEGYSVSREKKESFPLTVTSAQKNPTAFYLCASSPRTTQETQYFGPGTRLLVL.

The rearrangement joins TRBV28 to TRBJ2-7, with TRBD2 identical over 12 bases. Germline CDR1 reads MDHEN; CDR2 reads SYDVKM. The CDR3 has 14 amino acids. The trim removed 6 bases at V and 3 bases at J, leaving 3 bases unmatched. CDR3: CASRTSGSLYEQYF. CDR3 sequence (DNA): TGTGCCAGCAGGACTAGCGGGAGTCTCTACGAGCAGTACTTC.

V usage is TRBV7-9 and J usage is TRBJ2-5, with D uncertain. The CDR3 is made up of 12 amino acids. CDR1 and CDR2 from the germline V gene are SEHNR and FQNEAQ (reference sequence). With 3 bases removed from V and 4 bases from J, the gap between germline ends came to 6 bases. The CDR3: CASSLEIETQYF. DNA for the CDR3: TGTGCCAGCAGCTTGGAGATAGAGACCCAGTACTTC. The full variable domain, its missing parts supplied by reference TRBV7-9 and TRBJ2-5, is DTGVSQNPRHKITKRGQNVTFRCDPISEHNRLYWYRQTLGQGPEFLTYFQNEAQLEKSRLLSDRFSAERPKGSFSTLEIQRTEQGDSAMYLCASSLEIETQYFGPGTRLLVL.

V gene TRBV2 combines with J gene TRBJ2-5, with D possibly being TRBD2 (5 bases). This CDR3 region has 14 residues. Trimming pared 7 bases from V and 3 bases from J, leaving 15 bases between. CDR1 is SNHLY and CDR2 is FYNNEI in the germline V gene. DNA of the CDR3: TGTGCCAGCAACCAGCAGGACGGGAAAGAGACCCAGTACTTC. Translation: CASNQQDGKETQYF.

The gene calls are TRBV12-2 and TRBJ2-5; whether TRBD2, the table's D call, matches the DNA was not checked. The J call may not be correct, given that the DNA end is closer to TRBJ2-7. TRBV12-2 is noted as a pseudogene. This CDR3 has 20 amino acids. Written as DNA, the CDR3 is TGTGCAAGTCGCTTACGACCAGCGCGCCTCCCCGAGACGTTACCCTACGAGCAGTACTTC. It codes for CASRLRPARLPETLPYEQYF.

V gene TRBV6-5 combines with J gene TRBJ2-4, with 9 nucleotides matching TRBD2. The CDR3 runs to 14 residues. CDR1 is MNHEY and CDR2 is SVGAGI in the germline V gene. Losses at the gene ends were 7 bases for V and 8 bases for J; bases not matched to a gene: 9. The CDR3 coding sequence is TGTGCCAGCAAAGCGGGAGGTGAAAGGTACATTCAGTACTTC. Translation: CASKAGGERYIQYF.

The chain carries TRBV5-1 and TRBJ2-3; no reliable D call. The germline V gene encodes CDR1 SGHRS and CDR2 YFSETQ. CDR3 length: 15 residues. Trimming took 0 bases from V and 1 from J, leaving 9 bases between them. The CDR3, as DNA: TGCGCCAGCAGCTTGGTCTTCCGGGGCACAGATACGCAGTATTTT. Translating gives CASSLVFRGTDTQYF.

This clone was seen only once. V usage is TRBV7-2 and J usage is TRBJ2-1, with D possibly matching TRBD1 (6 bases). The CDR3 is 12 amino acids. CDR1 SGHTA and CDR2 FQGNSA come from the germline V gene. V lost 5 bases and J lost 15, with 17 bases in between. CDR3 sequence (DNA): TGTGCCAGCAGCATACCCCCGGGACAAGGGTTCTTC. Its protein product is CASSIPPGQGFF.

CDR3 residues: CASSSDRTDTQYF. The CDR3 DNA is TGCGCCAGCAGCAGCGACCGCACAGATACGCAGTATTTT. The chain employs TRBV10-2 and TRBJ2-3; no definite D call. Germline CDR1 and CDR2: WSHSY and SAAADI. This CDR3 region has 13 residues. Between the trimmed V and J ends, which lost 6 bases and 1 base, there was a span of 8 bases.

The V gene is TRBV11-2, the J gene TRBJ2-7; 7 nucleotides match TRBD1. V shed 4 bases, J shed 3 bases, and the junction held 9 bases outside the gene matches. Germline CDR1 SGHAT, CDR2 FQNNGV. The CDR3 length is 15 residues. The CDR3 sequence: CASSYSGTDRYEQYF. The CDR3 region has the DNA TGTGCCAGCAGCTATTCCGGGACAGACCGCTACGAGCAGTACTTC.

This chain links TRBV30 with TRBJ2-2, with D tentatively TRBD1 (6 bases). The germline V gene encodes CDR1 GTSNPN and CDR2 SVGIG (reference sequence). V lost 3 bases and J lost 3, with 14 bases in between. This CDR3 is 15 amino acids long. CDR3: CAWRAGVLDTGELFF. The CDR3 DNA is TGTGCCTGGAGAGCAGGGGTATTAGACACCGGGGAGCTGTTTTTT.

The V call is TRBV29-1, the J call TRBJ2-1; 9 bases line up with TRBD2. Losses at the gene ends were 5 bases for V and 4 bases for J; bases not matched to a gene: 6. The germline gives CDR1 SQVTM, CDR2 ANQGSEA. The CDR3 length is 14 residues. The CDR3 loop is CSVPGLASYNEQFF. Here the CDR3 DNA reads TGCAGCGTTCCGGGACTAGCATCTTACAATGAGCAGTTCTTC.

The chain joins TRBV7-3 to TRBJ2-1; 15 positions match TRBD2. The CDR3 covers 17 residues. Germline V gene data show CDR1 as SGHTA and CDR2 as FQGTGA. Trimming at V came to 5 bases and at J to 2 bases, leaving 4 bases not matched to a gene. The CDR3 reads CASSPRTSGGAYNEQFF. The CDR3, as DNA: TGTGCCAGCAGCCCCCGGACTAGCGGGGGGGCCTACAATGAGCAGTTCTTC.

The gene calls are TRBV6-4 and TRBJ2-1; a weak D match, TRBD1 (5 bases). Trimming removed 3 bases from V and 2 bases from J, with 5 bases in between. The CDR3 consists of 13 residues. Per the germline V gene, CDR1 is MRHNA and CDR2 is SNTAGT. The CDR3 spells CASSEDTYNEQFF. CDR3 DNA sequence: TGTGCCAGCAGTGAGGACACCTACAATGAGCAGTTCTTC.